These T cell receptor beta chains were read from a single sample in a study of blood T cell repertoires in COVID-19. The protocol was immunoSEQ multiplex PCR, while the TCRdb copy is restricted to in-frame clones and leaves out a portion. Altogether 90,000 or so clones are present, roughly 87% being singletons, with the ten largest covering about 6.7%. Material for sequencing was peripheral blood. These TCRs come from a man aged 18-30 years with COVID-19, enrolled during active disease. CDR3s include the opening cysteine and the closing phenylalanine or tryptophan. The D gene is left open where the match is weak. Expanded clones get a size class; other rows say once, few or many, or leave the size out.

D gene: -
V gene: TRBV20-1
clone size: -
J gene: TRBJ2-5
CDR3 protein: CSASSLGLQVRTQYF
CDR3 DNA: TGCAGTGCTAGTTCTCTGGGACTCCAGGTTAGGACCCAGTACTTC

D gene: TRBD1
V gene: TRBV7-6
clone size: -
J gene: TRBJ1-1
CDR3 protein: CASSPGTGGMNTEAFF
CDR3 DNA: TGTGCCAGCAGCCCCGGGACAGGGGGGATGAACACTGAAGCTTTCTTT

D gene: TRBD2
V gene: TRBV7-2
clone size: -
J gene: TRBJ2-3
CDR3 protein: CASSLLAGGRDTQYF
CDR3 DNA: TGTGCCAGCAGCTTATTAGCGGGAGGGCGGGATACGCAGTATTTT

D gene: TRBD2
V gene: TRBV6-5
clone size: once
J gene: TRBJ2-7
CDR3 protein: CASSPSGRVNEQYF
CDR3 DNA: TGTGCCAGCAGCCCCAGCGGGAGGGTCAACGAGCAGTACTTC

D gene: TRBD2
V gene: TRBV7-6
clone size: -
J gene: TRBJ2-1
CDR3 protein: CASSLAAGGYYNEQFF
CDR3 DNA: TGTGCCAGCAGCTTAGCGGCGGGAGGGTATTACAATGAGCAGTTCTTC

D gene: -
V gene: TRBV6-5
clone size: -
J gene: TRBJ2-7
CDR3 protein: CASSYLPSSEQYF
CDR3 DNA: TGTGCCAGCAGTTACCTCCCCTCCTCCGAGCAGTACTTC

D gene: TRBD2
V gene: TRBV9
clone size: -
J gene: TRBJ2-1
CDR3 protein: CASSVGGGRGYEQFF
CDR3 DNA: TGTGCCAGCAGCGTAGGTGGCGGGAGAGGGTATGAGCAGTTCTTC

D gene: TRBD2
V gene: TRBV6-2/TRBV6-3
clone size: -
J gene: TRBJ2-7
CDR3 protein: CASSYEVAGGRSSSYEQYF
CDR3 DNA: TGTGCCAGCAGTTACGAGGTAGCGGGAGGCCGCTCTTCCTCCTACGAGCAGTACTTC

D gene: TRBD1
V gene: TRBV10-3
clone size: -
J gene: TRBJ2-1
CDR3 protein: CAISGRTGNNEQFF
CDR3 DNA: TGTGCCATCAGTGGAAGGACAGGGAACAATGAGCAGTTCTTC

D gene: -
V gene: TRBV28
clone size: -
J gene: TRBJ2-5
CDR3 protein: CASSYGLFQETQYF
CDR3 DNA: TGTGCCAGCAGTTATGGACTATTCCAAGAGACCCAGTACTTC

D gene: -
V gene: TRBV5-1
clone size: -
J gene: TRBJ2-4
CDR3 protein: CASSLDRRDIQYF
CDR3 DNA: TGCGCCAGCAGCTTGGATAGGAGGGACATTCAGTACTTC

D gene: TRBD1
V gene: TRBV11-2
clone size: -
J gene: TRBJ2-5
CDR3 protein: CASSLATGGGETQYF
CDR3 DNA: TGTGCCAGCAGCTTAGCGACAGGGGGCGGAGAGACCCAGTACTTC

D gene: -
V gene: TRBV5-5
clone size: -
J gene: TRBJ1-2
CDR3 protein: CASSPGQSEAYGYTF
CDR3 DNA: TGTGCCAGCAGCCCCGGACAGAGTGAGGCCTATGGCTACACCTTC

D gene: -
V gene: TRBV27
clone size: -
J gene: TRBJ1-1
CDR3 protein: CASSRTASRTEAFF
CDR3 DNA: TGTGCCAGCAGCCGGACAGCCTCACGGACTGAAGCTTTCTTT

D gene: -
V gene: TRBV9
clone size: -
J gene: TRBJ2-1
CDR3 protein: CASSVREPYNEQFF
CDR3 DNA: TGTGCCAGCAGCGTCCGGGAGCCCTACAATGAGCAGTTCTTC

D gene: -
V gene: TRBV4-1
clone size: -
J gene: TRBJ2-1
CDR3 protein: CASSTTRVSGENEQFF
CDR3 DNA: TGCGCCAGCTCTACGACGAGAGTTAGCGGAGAAAATGAGCAGTTCTTC

D gene: -
V gene: TRBV7-8
clone size: -
J gene: TRBJ2-7
CDR3 protein: CASSLLSVEQYF
CDR3 DNA: TGTGCCAGCAGCTTATTATCGGTCGAGCAGTACTTC

D gene: -
V gene: TRBV4-1
clone size: few
J gene: TRBJ2-4
CDR3 protein: CASSQDGTKNIQYF
CDR3 DNA: TGCGCCAGCAGCCAAGACGGTACCAAAAACATTCAGTACTTC

D gene: -
V gene: TRBV28
clone size: few
J gene: TRBJ2-1
CDR3 protein: CASSYTFRDTEQFF
CDR3 DNA: TGTGCCAGCAGTTATACCTTCAGGGATACTGAGCAGTTCTTC

D gene: -
V gene: TRBV4-3
clone size: -
J gene: TRBJ2-1
CDR3 protein: CASSLRRGAINEQFF
CDR3 DNA: TGCGCCAGCAGCCTTAGGAGGGGAGCCATCAATGAGCAGTTCTTC

D gene: TRBD2
V gene: TRBV4-1
clone size: -
J gene: TRBJ2-1
CDR3 protein: CASSQLGLAGGPSYNEQFF
CDR3 DNA: TGCGCCAGCAGCCAACTGGGACTAGCGGGCGGCCCCTCCTACAATGAGCAGTTCTTC

D gene: -
V gene: TRBV30
clone size: -
J gene: TRBJ1-6
CDR3 protein: CAWSTPGGGPPNSPLHF
CDR3 DNA: TGTGCCTGGAGTACTCCTGGGGGGGGGCCCCCTAATTCACCCCTCCACTTT

D gene: -
V gene: TRBV30
clone size: -
J gene: TRBJ2-1
CDR3 protein: CAWSAAGVRNEQFF
CDR3 DNA: TGTGCCTGGAGTGCGGCAGGGGTGCGGAATGAGCAGTTCTTC

D gene: TRBD2
V gene: TRBV7-8
clone size: -
J gene: TRBJ2-1
CDR3 protein: CASSSPRAGGGNEQFF
CDR3 DNA: TGTGCCAGCAGCTCCCCTAGAGCGGGAGGGGGGAATGAGCAGTTCTTC

D gene: -
V gene: TRBV21-1
clone size: -
J gene: TRBJ2-7
CDR3 protein: CAGAKLAGNSYEQYF
CDR3 DNA: TGTGCCGGAGCAAAACTAGCGGGGAACTCCTACGAGCAGTACTTC

D gene: TRBD1
V gene: TRBV27
clone size: -
J gene: TRBJ2-5
CDR3 protein: CASSTGQGAKETQYF
CDR3 DNA: TGTGCCAGCAGTACGGGACAGGGGGCGAAGGAGACCCAGTACTTC

D gene: -
V gene: TRBV19
clone size: -
J gene: TRBJ1-3
CDR3 protein: CATARTRSGNTIYF
CDR3 DNA: TGTGCCACCGCGAGGACTCGCTCTGGAAACACCATATATTTT

D gene: TRBD2
V gene: TRBV29-1
clone size: -
J gene: TRBJ2-1
CDR3 protein: CSVDRAGDWREGAYNEQFF
CDR3 DNA: TGCAGCGTTGACCGGGCAGGGGACTGGCGGGAGGGAGCCTACAATGAGCAGTTCTTC

D gene: TRBD2
V gene: TRBV9
clone size: -
J gene: TRBJ2-5
CDR3 protein: CASSVDPRGGRAHQETQYF
CDR3 DNA: TGTGCCAGCAGCGTAGATCCCCGGGGCGGGAGGGCCCACCAAGAGACCCAGTACTTC

D gene: -
V gene: TRBV2
clone size: once
J gene: TRBJ2-4
CDR3 protein: CATLKEGATKNIQYF
CDR3 DNA: TGTGCCACCCTAAAGGAAGGGGCAACCAAAAACATTCAGTACTTC

D gene: -
V gene: TRBV10-3
clone size: -
J gene: TRBJ1-1
CDR3 protein: CAISESGRQGYTEAFF
CDR3 DNA: TGTGCCATCAGTGAGTCTGGTCGGCAGGGGTACACTGAAGCTTTCTTT

D gene: TRBD2
V gene: TRBV7-9
clone size: few
J gene: TRBJ2-3
CDR3 protein: CASSSGTSLLTDTQYF
CDR3 DNA: TGTGCCAGCAGCTCCGGGACTAGCCTACTCACAGATACGCAGTATTTT

D gene: TRBD2
V gene: TRBV28
clone size: once
J gene: TRBJ2-7
CDR3 protein: CASETSGGYYEQYF
CDR3 DNA: TGTGCCAGCGAAACTAGCGGGGGGTACTACGAGCAGTACTTC

D gene: -
V gene: TRBV6-7
clone size: -
J gene: TRBJ1-5
CDR3 protein: CASSYVRTANQPQHF
CDR3 DNA: TGTGCCAGCAGTTATGTCAGGACAGCTAATCAGCCCCAGCATTTT

D gene: -
V gene: TRBV11-3
clone size: -
J gene: TRBJ2-1
CDR3 protein: CASSLEGQYNEQFF
CDR3 DNA: TGTGCCAGCAGCTTAGAGGGGCAGTACAATGAGCAGTTCTTC

D gene: -
V gene: TRBV9
clone size: -
J gene: TRBJ2-2
CDR3 protein: CASSPLGDTGELFF
CDR3 DNA: TGTGCCAGCAGCCCATTGGGCGATACCGGGGAGCTGTTTTTT

D gene: -
V gene: TRBV28
clone size: -
J gene: TRBJ1-2
CDR3 protein: CASLAGEWDYGYTF
CDR3 DNA: TGTGCCAGCCTGGCGGGTGAATGGGACTATGGCTACACCTTC

D gene: TRBD2
V gene: TRBV5-4
clone size: -
J gene: TRBJ2-1
CDR3 protein: CASSNEKRLAGGHEQFF
CDR3 DNA: TGTGCCAGCAGCAATGAAAAGCGACTAGCGGGAGGGCATGAGCAGTTCTTC

D gene: -
V gene: TRBV14
clone size: -
J gene: TRBJ2-7
CDR3 protein: CASSQSLARGHGEQYF
CDR3 DNA: TGTGCCAGCAGCCAATCCCTCGCCAGGGGTCACGGCGAGCAGTACTTC

D gene: -
V gene: TRBV27
clone size: -
J gene: TRBJ2-7
CDR3 protein: CASTPYGSGSGSYEQYF
CDR3 DNA: TGTGCCAGCACCCCCTATGGTTCCGGGAGTGGGTCCTACGAGCAGTACTTC

D gene: TRBD2
V gene: TRBV7-2
clone size: -
J gene: TRBJ2-1
CDR3 protein: CASSPATSGRAEQFF
CDR3 DNA: TGTGCCAGCAGCCCCGCAACTAGCGGGCGAGCTGAGCAGTTCTTC